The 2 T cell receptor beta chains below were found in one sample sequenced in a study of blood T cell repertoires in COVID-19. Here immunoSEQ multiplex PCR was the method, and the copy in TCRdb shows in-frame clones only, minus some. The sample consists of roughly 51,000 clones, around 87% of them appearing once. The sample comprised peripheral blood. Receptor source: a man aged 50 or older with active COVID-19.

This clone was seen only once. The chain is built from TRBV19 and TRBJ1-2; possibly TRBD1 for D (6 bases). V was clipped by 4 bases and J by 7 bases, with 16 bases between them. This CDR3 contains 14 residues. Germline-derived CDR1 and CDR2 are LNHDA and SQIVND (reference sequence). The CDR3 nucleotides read TGTGCCAGTAGTACCCCCCTGGGGGCGGCTGGCTACACCTTC. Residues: CASSTPLGAAGYTF.

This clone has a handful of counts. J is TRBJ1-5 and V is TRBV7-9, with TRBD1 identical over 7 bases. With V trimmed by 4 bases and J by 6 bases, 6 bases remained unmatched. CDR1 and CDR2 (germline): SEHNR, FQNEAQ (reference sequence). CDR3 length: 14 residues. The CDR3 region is CASSSSGGPQPQHF. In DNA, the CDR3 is TGTGCCAGCAGCTCTTCAGGGGGGCCTCAGCCCCAGCATTTT. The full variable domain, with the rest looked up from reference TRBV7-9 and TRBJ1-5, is DTGVSQNPRHKITKRGQNVTFRCDPISEHNRLYWYRQTLGQGPEFLTYFQNEAQLEKSRLLSDRFSAERPKGSFSTLEIQRTEQGDSAMYLCASSSSGGPQPQHFGDGTRLSIL.